Given below is one T cell receptor beta chain in context. Its specific antigen is unknown. Per-nucleotide qualities are absent, and no much larger clonotype sits a single base away. This sample was included in a study of blood T cell repertoires in COVID-19 (dated by TCRdb to 2019 to 2021). Study-level background: Collaborator samples came from the United States, Italy and Spain and covered acute and convalescent phases of COVID-19. The prospective study material was composed of cDNA or gDNA derived from T cells, B-cell-depleted T cells, or PBMCs. Subjects who had been exposed to COVID-19, were actively infected with it, or had recovered from it provided the deeply sampled blood TCRbeta repertoires that made up the dataset. The repertoires were released in a freely available public database intended as a resource for research on the immune response to SARS-CoV-2. The samples were drawn from two sources: the first 160 participants of the ongoing ImmuneRACE study, and fewer than 1,500 subjects contributed by 6 global collaborators. A de-identified subject ID, COVID-19 status, age in years and sex were almost always included in the sample metadata. HLA class I and class II types, where available, came from metadata supplied by the sample provider rather than from assay-based typing. What the authors observed across the whole study: How much clinical and demographic metadata was included differed by source and by participant, and the metadata was provided uncurated.

The immunoSEQ Assay, a bias-controlled multiplex PCR, was used to amplify TCRbeta CDR3 regions from genomic DNA. For the original study's pipeline: The number of nucleated cells in each sample was estimated by amplification of reference gene primers within the assay. To quantify the absolute abundance of each unique TCRbeta CDR3 rearrangement, sequence reads were collapsed and filtered. For each sample, productive Simpson clonality was calculated as the square root of Simpson's diversity index across productive rearrangements. The immuneACCESS repertoire file appears here via TCRdb, limited to in-frame rearrangements. These files lack a portion of the clones; in checked studies, under half of the deficit traces to unresolved V genes, and the cause of the others is not known. For V, J and clone size, that table is used; D and trimming come from the DNA. Counted in this sample were approximately 170,000 clones; 86% of them appeared once. The ten largest account for roughly 4.1% of the sample.

Each collaborating institution followed its own protocols to collect whole blood in K2EDTA tubes. For TCRbeta analysis, collaborators shipped samples as frozen whole blood, isolated PBMCs, or DNA extracted from either of those sample types. CDR1 is given as ENHRY and CDR2 as SYGVKD, both from the germline V gene. The CDR3 has 14 amino acids, counting the end cysteine and phenylalanine. Of all the DNA, just the CDR3 is kept, 42 bases in frame from base 1. Germline trimming: 7 bases from V, 0 bases from J; junction bases outside gene matches: 6. The clonotype was recovered from a woman aged 70-85 years with acute or convalescent COVID-19. The V and J genes are TRBV10-3 and TRBJ2-7, with TRBD2 identical over 7 junction bases. The specimen was peripheral blood. CDR3 sequence: CAIKGGDPSYEQYF. Read as DNA, the sequence is TGTGCCATCAAGGGAGGGGATCCCTCCTACGAGCAGTACTTC.